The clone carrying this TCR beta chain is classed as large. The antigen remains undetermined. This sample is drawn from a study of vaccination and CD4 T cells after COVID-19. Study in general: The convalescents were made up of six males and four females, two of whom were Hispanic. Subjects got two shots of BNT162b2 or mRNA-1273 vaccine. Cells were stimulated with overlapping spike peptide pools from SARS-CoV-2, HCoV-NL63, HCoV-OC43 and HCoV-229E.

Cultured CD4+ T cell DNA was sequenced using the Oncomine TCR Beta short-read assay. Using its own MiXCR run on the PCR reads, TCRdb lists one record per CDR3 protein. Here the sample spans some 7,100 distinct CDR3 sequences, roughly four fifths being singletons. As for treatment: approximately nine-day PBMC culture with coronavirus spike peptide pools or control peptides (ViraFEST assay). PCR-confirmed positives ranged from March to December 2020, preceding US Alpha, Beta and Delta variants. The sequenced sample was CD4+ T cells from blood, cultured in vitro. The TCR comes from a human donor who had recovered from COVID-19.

CDR3 amino acids: CASQAAGYVKETQYF. CDR3 nucleotides: TGTGCCAGTCAAGCGGCGGGTTATGTGAAGGAGACCCAGTACTTC. The genes are TRBV27 and TRBJ2-5, with a weak D call TRBD2 (5 bases). The CDR3 has 15 amino acids. With 9 bases removed from V and 5 bases from J, the gap between germline ends came to 22 bases. Looked up from germline, CDR1 is MNHEY and CDR2 is SMNVEV (reference sequence).